The source of this T cell receptor (beta chain) is a study of T-cell memory formation after mild COVID-19. TCRdb used MiXCR to reprocess the 5' RACE reads, holding one entry per CDR3 protein. The table has hundreds of thousands of distinct CDR3 sequences, 25% to 30% seen once. The CDR3 has 14 amino acids. From germline, CDR1 is KGHSH and CDR2 LQKENI. The V gene lost 4 bases and the J gene lost 3 bases, with 12 bases spanning the gap. The receptor was isolated from an adult woman who had mild COVID-19 (a few samples of this study predate the infection). Cell type and time point are not known. The sequenced sample was PBMCs or a T cell subset sorted from them (not recorded which). This rearrangement joins TRBV18 to TRBJ1-1; D is perhaps TRBD1 (5 bases). CDR3 sequence reads: CASSLREGDTEAFF. The CDR3 bases are TGTGCCAGCTCACTCCGGGAAGGGGACACTGAAGCTTTCTTT.